Sequencing of this T cell receptor (beta chain) was carried out in a study of shared clonotypes between healthy human individuals. Study in general: For every donor, three CD4 naive, three CD4 memory, two CD8 naive and one CD8 memory plates were used.

Trimming shortened V by 4 bases and J by 5 bases, and 11 bases separated the two germline ends. Germline V lookup: CDR1 PRHDT, CDR2 FYEKMQ (reference sequence). The CDR3 is 13 residues long. A deep-level run was used for the assay. Under the authors' procedure: There were no quality scores in the junction-only immunoSEQ sequences, so filtering differed. The data were produced by immunoSEQ multiplex PCR, yet TCRdb's version contains in-frame clones alone and is incomplete. The V and J calls and clone size come from that table; D and trimming were worked out from the DNA. The profile covers about a million clones, with about 80% appearing a single time and over 0.8% taken by the ten largest.

This chain connects TRBV13 to TRBJ1-1; D gene unclear. The TCR was taken from a man aged 18 to 29 in good health. Some clones in this sample may be carry-over from other donors' samples. What was sequenced was memory CD4+ T cells from PBMCs. Noted subset: CD45RA-negative fraction. In DNA, the CDR3 is TGTGCCAGCAGCTCCACTGCCCTGACTGAAGCTTTCTTT. Protein: CASSSTALTEAFF.